Listed below are T cell receptor beta chains from one sample, sequenced in a study of blood T cell repertoires in COVID-19. Here immunoSEQ multiplex PCR was the method, and the copy in TCRdb shows in-frame clones only, minus some. This sample has roughly 330,000 clones; roughly 86% occur once, and the top ten carry roughly 1.6%. Input material: peripheral blood. These receptors all stem from a woman aged 50 to 60 with acute or convalescent COVID-19. The CDR3 runs from the conserved cysteine through the conserved F or W.

V gene: TRBV5-1; J gene: TRBJ1-5; CDR3 protein: CASSVDTNQPQHF
V gene: TRBV2; J gene: TRBJ2-7; CDR3 protein: CASNLQGTSYEQYF
V gene: TRBV30; J gene: TRBJ1-1; CDR3 protein: CAWSLDRNTEAFF
V gene: TRBV28; J gene: TRBJ1-1; CDR3 protein: CASRAGQGGEAFF
V gene: TRBV6-5; J gene: TRBJ2-1; CDR3 protein: CASSYSFLYNEQFF
V gene: TRBV7-8; J gene: TRBJ2-7; CDR3 protein: CASSRERWDSYEQYF
V gene: TRBV2; J gene: TRBJ2-5; CDR3 protein: CARGDRGREGRQYF
V gene: TRBV18; J gene: TRBJ2-7; CDR3 protein: CASSPSSQSYEQYF
V gene: TRBV5-1; J gene: TRBJ1-1; CDR3 protein: CASSPRVRGEGTEAFF
V gene: TRBV4-2; J gene: TRBJ1-1; CDR3 protein: CASSPYWGQRSGHPNTEAFF
V gene: TRBV19; J gene: TRBJ2-5; CDR3 protein: CASSIVTGGAEAQYF
V gene: TRBV3-1/TRBV3-2; J gene: TRBJ1-1; CDR3 protein: CASSQVSTEAFF
V gene: TRBV28; J gene: TRBJ1-1; CDR3 protein: CASSFEGGPTEAFF
V gene: TRBV4-2; J gene: TRBJ1-5; CDR3 protein: CASSQEGSSNQPQHF
V gene: TRBV7-9; J gene: TRBJ2-4; CDR3 protein: CASSFSGGSVEAKNIQYF
V gene: TRBV28; J gene: TRBJ2-4; CDR3 protein: CASSSPGQGAKNIQYF
V gene: TRBV7-9; J gene: TRBJ2-7; CDR3 protein: CASSLGLPSYEQYF
V gene: TRBV7-9; J gene: TRBJ1-5; CDR3 protein: CASSLGQGDQPQHF
V gene: TRBV6-6; J gene: TRBJ2-7; CDR3 protein: CASSPLYEQYF
V gene: TRBV18; J gene: TRBJ1-1; CDR3 protein: CASSPGSRQTKNTEAFF
V gene: TRBV7-9; J gene: TRBJ1-6; CDR3 protein: CASSLVRGNNSPLHF
V gene: TRBV28; J gene: TRBJ1-6; CDR3 protein: CASTLTGGQLPLHF
V gene: TRBV6-5; J gene: TRBJ1-6; CDR3 protein: CASSDRGAYNSPLHF
V gene: TRBV2; J gene: TRBJ2-3; CDR3 protein: CASSEHTHTQYF
V gene: TRBV24-1; J gene: TRBJ2-7; CDR3 protein: CATSDADRGGYEQYF
V gene: TRBV9; J gene: TRBJ1-5; CDR3 protein: CASSAGTGGANQPQHF
V gene: TRBV9; J gene: TRBJ2-7; CDR3 protein: CASSVGGTSGNRGQYF